Sequencing of this TCR beta chain was carried out in a study of shared clonotypes between healthy human individuals. About the research overall: There were three CD4 naive, three CD4 memory, two CD8 naive and one CD8 memory plates per donor.

At deep level, the assay was performed. Produced via immunoSEQ multiplex PCR; TCRdb's table is partial and in-frame only. This sample carries just over 2,000,000 clones, approximately 95% of them seen once, and the ten largest clones take more than 0.1%. As regards this clone: Its specificity is not known.

Study-wide findings and caveats: Some clonotypes were shared by all four sorted-subset donors, while others were not shared. The non-shared ones had lower generation probabilities than the shared ones.

The CDR3 runs 14 residues. Germline loops: CDR1 WNHNN, CDR2 SYGVQD (reference sequence). V shed 6 bases and J shed 1 base, with 9 bases lying between them. This receptor was identified in a man between 18 and 29 years old in good health. The sequencing input was naive CD4+ T cells sorted from blood. Subset described: CD45RA+ positively selected. This chain links TRBV10-1 with TRBJ2-2, with a possible D match to TRBD2 (6 bases). Written as DNA, the CDR3 is TGCGCCAGCAGCCCGCGGGAGAACACCGGGGAGCTGTTTTTT. It is translated as CASSPRENTGELFF.